Following are 9 T cell receptor beta chains from one sample sequenced in a study of CD8+ T cells in alopecia areata. It was cDNA, reverse transcribed from extracted RNA, that served as the sequencing template. Sequencing used immunoSEQ multiplex PCR; TCRdb keeps in-frame clones, though not all of them. The sample comprises 30,000 to 35,000 clones, around 59% of which are singletons, and under 50% rests with the top ten. Material: NKG2D-high CD8+ T cells sorted from blood. Receptor source: a human donor with alopecia areata.

This clone was seen only a few times. This chain uses TRBV29-1 with TRBJ2-7; D unclear. CDR3 size: 14 residues. CDR1 SQVTM and CDR2 ANQGSEA come from the germline V gene. V lost 5 bases to trimming and J lost 2 bases, with 16 bases between them. DNA of the CDR3: TGCAGCGTTTTCCCCGACTCCTCCCCCTACGAGCAGTACTTC. It encodes CSVFPDSSPYEQYF.

The J gene is TRBJ2-3, the V gene TRBV4-1; TRBD2 might be the D (5 bases). The CDR3 sequence is 14 residues long. V dropped 1 base and J dropped 6 bases, with 11 bases sitting between them. CDR1 is MGHRA and CDR2 is YSYEKL in the germline V gene. The CDR3 nucleotides read TGCGCCAGCAGCCAAGGGGTGGGGAGTGATACGCAGTATTTT. Translated, it gives CASSQGVGSDTQYF.

There are a few counts of this clone. J is TRBJ1-2 and V is TRBV18; D unclear. The V gene lost 2 bases and the J gene lost 1 base, with 23 bases spanning the gap. This CDR3 contains 19 residues. Germline lookup yields CDR1 KGHSH and CDR2 LQKENI. CDR3 region: CASSPYLISGYLLNYGYTF. The CDR3 bases are TGTGCCAGCTCACCATATTTAATTTCTGGATATCTCCTTAACTATGGCTACACCTTC.

The rearrangement links TRBV15 to TRBJ2-5, with no clear D. Trimming stripped 3 bases from V and 5 bases from J, with 4 bases between. The CDR3 runs to 11 residues. Germline V gene sequence: CDR1 LNHNV, CDR2 YYDKDF (reference sequence). CDR3 nucleotide sequence: TGTGCCACCAGCAGTAGTGAGACCCAGTACTTC. It specifies CATSSSETQYF.

V gene TRBV6-5 combines with J gene TRBJ2-3; TRBD2 agrees at 7 bases. The germline V gene encodes CDR1 MNHEY and CDR2 SVGAGI. The CDR3 loop spans 15 amino acids. V shed 2 bases and J 4 bases; nucleotides not matched to a gene: 6. CDR3 in DNA: TGTGCCAGCAGTTACGGCGGGGGTAGGGCAGATACGCAGTATTTT. It translates to CASSYGGGRADTQYF.

The rearrangement links TRBV18 to TRBJ1-2, with TRBD1 matching 9 bases. The CDR3 length is 14 residues. Germline V CDR1 and CDR2: KGHSH, LQKENI. The junction had 7 bases not matched to a gene; V was cut back by 6 bases and J by 5 bases. CDR3 amino acids: CASSPGTGSYGYTF. The CDR3 coding sequence is TGTGCCAGCTCGCCCGGGACAGGGTCATATGGCTACACCTTC.

The rearrangement links TRBV7-6 to TRBJ1-6; TRBD1 is a possible D gene (5 bases). Trimming took off 2 bases at V and 9 bases at J, with 11 bases between the two ends. CDR1 is SGHVS and CDR2 is FNYEAQ in the germline V gene. The CDR3 covers 14 residues. CDR3 bases: TGTGCCAGCAGCTTAAGCAGGGAGGGTTCACCCCTCCACTTT. This translates into CASSLSREGSPLHF.

CDR3 protein: CASGVGGAGYGYTF. The CDR3 DNA follows: TGTGCCAGCGGAGTCGGGGGGGCAGGCTATGGCTACACCTTC. This chain joins TRBV7-8 and TRBJ1-2; D is possibly TRBD1 (6 bases). The CDR3 totals 14 residues. Germline V gene lookup returns CDR1 SGHVS and CDR2 FQNEAQ. Trimming pared 8 bases from V and 4 bases from J, leaving 17 bases between.

V gene TRBV6-5 combines with J gene TRBJ2-2, with TRBD2 identical over 7 bases. Germline V gives CDR1 MNHEY, CDR2 SVGAGI. The CDR3 extends over 15 amino acids. The trim removed 8 bases at V and 2 bases at J, leaving 8 bases unmatched. The CDR3 region has the DNA TGTGCCAGCCTAGAAGCGGGGAGTAACACCGGGGAGCTGTTTTTT. This translates into CASLEAGSNTGELFF.